Below, one TCR beta chain is given with its context. The method was immunoSEQ multiplex PCR; TCRdb's version includes in-frame clones alone and lacks a portion of them. In the table there are 30,000 to 40,000 clones, just over 70% of which are singletons. The data are from a study of cytotoxic CD8 clonotypes in ibrutinib-treated CLL. Study-wide context: Patients: more than nine relapsed/refractory, fewer than 16 treatment-naive, under 18 IGHV unmutated. The response samples were taken once patients had been treated for a median of around eleven months, range 6 to 36. After median about 71 months, around 14 stayed in remission, some twelve progressed; responses roughly 25 partial, 2 complete.

In germline, CDR1 is SNHLY, CDR2 FYNNEI. Deletions cut 4 bases from V and 2 bases from J, with 11 bases between. The CDR3 extends over 15 amino acids. This receptor was identified in a human donor with chronic lymphocytic leukemia. Sequences were derived from PBMCs, sampled at disease progression, from a patient treated with ibrutinib. This chain joins TRBV2 and TRBJ1-4, with D unresolved. CDR3 DNA sequence: TGTGCCAGCAGTGTTCTGGAGGGTACTAATGAAAAACTGTTTTTT. It translates to CASSVLEGTNEKLFF.